This entry lists 31 T cell receptor beta chains sequenced from one sample in a study of cytomegalovirus exposure and HLA in healthy donors. PCR employed 60 Vbeta and 13 Jbeta primers. The table came from immunoSEQ multiplex PCR; TCRdb's copy has only in-frame clones and leaves some out. This specimen shows 45,000 to 55,000 clones; the ten leading clones hold roughly a quarter. Sample: PBMCs. These receptors all come from a man between 40 and 49 years old in good health and CMV-seropositive.

The chain combines TRBV5-1 with TRBJ1-3, with D maybe TRBD1 (6 bases). Germline V CDR1 and CDR2: SGHRS, YFSETQ. This CDR3 is built from 14 residues. The germline V and J ends were trimmed by 2 bases and 6 bases, with 12 bases remaining between them. Written as DNA, the CDR3 is TGCGCCAGCAGCTTTAGCGGGGGGCTAAACACCATATATTTT. Its protein is CASSFSGGLNTIYF.

This rearrangement joins TRBV6-4 to TRBJ2-3, with 9 bases that match TRBD2. Germline values: CDR1 MRHNA, CDR2 SNTAGT. The CDR3 has 16 residues. J lost 6 bases, V lost 5 bases, and 12 bases had no gene match. In nucleotides, the CDR3 is TGTGCCAGCAGTAGCATCCCCGCGGGGGGGCCCGATACGCAGTATTTT. Residues: CASSSIPAGGPDTQYF.

The chain carries TRBV18 and TRBJ2-7; D perhaps matches TRBD1 (5 bases). Germline CDR1 reads KGHSH; CDR2 reads LQKENI. The V end lost 2 bases, the J end lost 1 base, and 15 bases lay between the germline ends. This CDR3 is 16 amino acids long. CDR3 residues: CASSPGAEGDSYEQYF. For the CDR3, the DNA is TGTGCCAGCTCACCAGGGGCGGAAGGAGATTCCTACGAGCAGTACTTC.

V is TRBV19 and J is TRBJ2-2, with D tentatively TRBD2 (6 bases). Germline V CDR1 and CDR2: LNHDA, SQIVND (reference sequence). Trimming took 4 bases from V and 5 from J, leaving 11 bases between them. The CDR3 sequence is 14 residues long. CDR3: CASSRSGDTGELFF. The CDR3 nucleotides are TGTGCCAGTAGTAGGTCGGGGGATACCGGGGAGCTGTTTTTT.

The V and J genes are TRBV9 and TRBJ1-2, with TRBD1 matching over 7 bases. V lost 3 bases, J lost 8 bases, and 13 bases stayed unmatched. There are 15 residues in the CDR3. CDR1 is SGDLS and CDR2 is YYNGEE in the germline V gene. Here the CDR3 reads CASSELDRDFRGYTF. DNA of the CDR3: TGTGCCAGCAGCGAGCTAGACAGGGACTTTCGCGGCTACACCTTC.

The genes are TRBV1 and TRBJ1-1; the DNA was not compared with TRBD1, the D call given in the table. TRBV1 corresponds to a pseudogene. CDR3 length: 12 amino acids. In nucleotides, the CDR3 is TGCACCAGATCTACAGGGAACACTGAAGCTTTCTTT. It specifies CTRSTGNTEAFF.

The genes are TRBV4-2 and TRBJ1-2; no firm D call. V was shortened by 4 bases and J by 7 bases, with 10 bases between the two germline ends. Germline V gene sequence: CDR1 LGHNA, CDR2 YNFKEQ. This CDR3 comprises 12 residues. In DNA form, the CDR3 reads TGTGCCAGCAGCCGAGAGGAGATTGGCTACACCTTC. It translates to CASSREEIGYTF.

This chain links TRBV2 with TRBJ2-7; perhaps TRBD2 as D (6 bases). Germline assignment: CDR1 SNHLY and CDR2 FYNNEI. The CDR3 is 14 amino acids. V gave up 3 bases and J gave up 1 base, with 10 bases separating them. CDR3 nucleotide sequence: TGTGCCAGCAGTGATTTCGGGGGATCCTACGAGCAGTACTTC. Protein: CASSDFGGSYEQYF. Variable domain in full (rest from reference TRBV2 and TRBJ2-7): EPEVTQTPSHQVTQMGQEVILRCVPISNHLYFYWYRQILGQKVEFLVSFYNNEISEKSEIFDDQFSVERPDGSNFTLKIRSTKLEDSAMYFCASSDFGGSYEQYFGPGTRLTVT.

The V and J genes are TRBV7-2 and TRBJ2-1, with TRBD2 matching over 10 bases. CDR1 and CDR2 (germline): SGHTA, FQGNSA. The junction had 3 bases not matched to a gene; V was cut back by 0 bases and J by 10 bases. The CDR3 spans 14 residues. The CDR3 DNA reads TGTGCCAGCAGCTTAGCCGGTAGCGGGAGGGAGCAGTTCTTC. As protein: CASSLAGSGREQFF.

This chain joins TRBV5-8 and TRBJ2-7; maybe TRBD1 (6 bases). The CDR3 totals 13 residues. Trimming shortened V by 1 base and J by 3 bases, and 8 bases separated the two germline ends. The germline CDR1 and CDR2 sequences are SGHTS and YDEGEE. This CDR3 is CASSLRTDYEQYF. CDR3 in DNA: TGTGCCAGCAGCTTGAGGACAGACTACGAGCAGTACTTC. Variable domain in full (rest from reference TRBV5-8 and TRBJ2-7): EAGVTQSPTHLIKTRGQQATLRCSPISGHTSVYWYQQALGLGLQFLLWYDEGEERNRGNFPPRFSGRQFPNYSSELNVNALELEDSALYLCASSLRTDYEQYFGPGTRLTVT.

This sequence joins TRBV6-4 and TRBJ2-1; D is perhaps TRBD2 (5 bases). The CDR3 contains 13 residues. Germline loops: CDR1 MRHNA, CDR2 SNTAGT. Trimming stripped 3 bases from V and 9 bases from J, with 12 bases between. CDR3 amino acids: CASSENPRGEQFF. The CDR3 DNA reads TGTGCCAGCAGTGAAAACCCCCGGGGTGAGCAGTTCTTC.

V gene TRBV18 combines with J gene TRBJ2-7, with 14 nucleotides matching TRBD2. Germline assignment: CDR1 KGHSH and CDR2 LQKENI. This CDR3 is built from 17 residues. Unmatched junction bases numbered 6, after V lost 0 bases and J lost 5 bases. The CDR3 DNA reads as TGTGCCAGCTCACCACCCGGGAGACTAGCGGGAGGGAACGAGCAGTACTTC. This sequence encodes CASSPPGRLAGGNEQYF.

The chain couples TRBV16 to TRBJ2-7; D is possibly TRBD1 (5 bases). This CDR3 is built from 14 residues. The V and J ends lost 0 bases and 5 bases respectively, with 11 bases between them. Germline V gives CDR1 KGHSY, CDR2 FQNENV. DNA of the CDR3: TGTGCCAGCAGCCAATCTGCCAGGGCCAACGAGCAGTACTTC. Translated, it gives CASSQSARANEQYF.

This chain links TRBV4-2 with TRBJ1-2, with 9 bases identical to TRBD1. Germline values: CDR1 LGHNA, CDR2 YNFKEQ. CDR3 length equals 16 residues. V was clipped by 5 bases and J by 3 bases; unmatched bases: 10. CDR3 loop: CASSVNPDRGDYGYTF. The CDR3 region has the DNA TGTGCCAGCAGCGTAAACCCGGACAGGGGTGACTATGGCTACACCTTC.

The chain recombines TRBV7-3 with TRBJ2-3; 8 positions agree with TRBD1. Germline CDR1 is SGHTA and CDR2 is FQGTGA. V lost 5 bases and J lost 4; bases outside the gene matches: 5. The length of the CDR3 is 14 residues. The CDR3 here is CASSQGQGADTQYF. The CDR3 DNA sequence: TGTGCCAGCAGCCAAGGACAGGGCGCAGATACGCAGTATTTT.

The chain links TRBV7-2 to TRBJ1-2; D ambiguous. Trimming removed 3 bases at V and 7 bases at J, with 18 bases between. This CDR3 has 15 residues. The germline V gene encodes CDR1 SGHTA and CDR2 FQGNSA. For the CDR3, the DNA is TGTGCCAGCAGCTTCCGCGGGCCAGAGCACCCTGGCTACACCTTC. As protein: CASSFRGPEHPGYTF. Based on the CDR3 plus reference TRBV7-2 and TRBJ1-2, the full variable domain is GAGVSQSPSNKVTEKGKDVELRCDPISGHTALYWYRQSLGQGLEFLIYFQGNSAPDKSGLPSDRFSAERTGGSVSTLTIQRTQQEDSAVYLCASSFRGPEHPGYTFGSGTRLTVV.

The J gene is TRBJ1-6, the V gene TRBV4-3, with 11 bases matching TRBD1. The V gene end was trimmed by 2 bases and the J gene end by 9 bases; junction bases not matched to a gene: 6. Germline V lookup: CDR1 LGHNA, CDR2 YSLEER. The CDR3 spans 16 residues. Written as DNA, the CDR3 is TGCGCCAGCAGCCAATCGGTGGACAGGGGGCGTTCACCCCTCCACTTT. Translating gives CASSQSVDRGRSPLHF.

The CDR3 is CASSLTGSSGNTEAFF. The CDR3 DNA is TGCGCCAGCAGCCTGACAGGGAGTTCAGGGAACACTGAAGCTTTCTTT. The chain combines TRBV5-1 with TRBJ1-1; the match to TRBD1 covers 7 bases. Germline V gene sequence: CDR1 SGHRS, CDR2 YFSETQ. This CDR3 spans 16 amino acids. V gave up 4 bases and J gave up 1 base; unmatched junction bases: 10.

To note about this clone: Other DNA sequences of this sample code for an identical CDR3. The chain is built from TRBV14 and TRBJ2-6; 9 bases match TRBD1. CDR3 size: 16 residues. The V and J ends lost 7 bases and 0 bases, in that order; junction bases with no gene match: 4. Looked up from germline, CDR1 is SGHDN and CDR2 is FVKESK. CDR3 sequence reads: CASTRDRASGANVLTF. The CDR3 DNA reads TGTGCCAGCACCCGGGACAGGGCCTCTGGGGCCAACGTCCTGACTTTC.

Comment on this clone: Sequence at one end of the junction differs from germline and may be a read error. Within the sample, other DNA sequences also encode this same CDR3. The chain couples TRBV30 to TRBJ2-3; tentatively, D is TRBD2 (5 bases). The germline gives CDR1 GTSNPN, CDR2 SVGIG (reference sequence). This CDR3 region has 15 residues. CDR3 nucleotides: TGCGCCTGGAGCCCGAAAGGCCAAGGAGGAGATACGCAGTATTTT. It encodes CAWSPKGQGGDTQYF.

The rearrangement joins TRBV6-6 to TRBJ2-2; D perhaps matches TRBD1 (6 bases). Germline loops: CDR1 MNHNY, CDR2 SVGAGI (reference sequence). The germline V and J ends were trimmed by 5 bases and 2 bases, with 12 bases remaining between them. The CDR3 length is 15 residues. The CDR3 sequence is CASSPRGTNTGELFF. In nucleotides, the CDR3 is TGTGCCAGCAGTCCCAGGGGAACCAACACCGGGGAGCTGTTTTTT.

The chain joins TRBV9 to TRBJ2-5, with D possibly being TRBD1 (6 bases). The CDR3 consists of 16 residues. Trimming shortened V by 0 bases and J by 1 base, and 13 bases separated the two germline ends. Germline lookup yields CDR1 SGDLS and CDR2 YYNGEE. The CDR3 reads CASSVAGQSLQETQYF. The CDR3, as DNA: TGTGCCAGCAGCGTAGCCGGACAGAGCCTCCAAGAGACCCAGTACTTC.

This chain joins TRBV29-1 and TRBJ2-4; D possibly corresponds to TRBD1 (5 bases). From germline, CDR1 is SQVTM and CDR2 ANQGSEA. This CDR3 region has 15 residues. Trimming took 6 bases from V and 2 from J, leaving 17 bases between them. The CDR3 DNA reads TGCAGCGTCGCCACTGGGGCTTGGTCCAAAAACATTCAGTACTTC. Its protein product is CSVATGAWSKNIQYF.

The rearrangement uses TRBV7-6 and TRBJ2-3; 7 bases fit TRBD2. Germline values: CDR1 SGHVS, CDR2 FNYEAQ. The CDR3 loop spans 14 amino acids. Losses at the gene ends were 4 bases for V and 4 bases for J; bases not matched to a gene: 5. Here the CDR3 DNA reads TGTGCCAGCAGCTCCGGACTAGTCCCAGATACGCAGTATTTT. Translated: CASSSGLVPDTQYF.

This chain links TRBV6-5 with TRBJ1-2, with a weak D call TRBD1 (6 bases). Trimming removed 6 bases from V and 7 bases from J, with 21 bases in between. In germline, CDR1 is MNHEY, CDR2 SVGAGI. The CDR3 contains 15 residues. The CDR3 DNA follows: TGTGCCAGCAGATTCACCGGGACACCTAATGGTGGCTACACCTTC. Protein sequence: CASRFTGTPNGGYTF.

This chain uses TRBV9 with TRBJ2-1, with 7 bases that match TRBD2. J lost 8 bases, V lost 2 bases, and 10 bases had no gene match. The CDR3 loop spans 15 amino acids. Germline CDR1 reads SGDLS; CDR2 reads YYNGEE. For the CDR3, the DNA is TGTGCCAGCAGCGTCTTAGAGGGAGGGCCCTATGAGCAGTTCTTC. Its protein product is CASSVLEGGPYEQFF. The whole variable domain, remainder taken from reference TRBV9 and TRBJ2-1, is DSGVTQTPKHLITATGQRVTLRCSPRSGDLSVYWYQQSLDQGLQFLIQYYNGEERAKGNILERFSAQQFPDLHSELNLSSLELGDSALYFCASSVLEGGPYEQFFGPGTRLTVL.

CDR3 amino acids: CASSTLPQGSEKLFF. CDR3 DNA: TGTGCCAGTAGTACCCTCCCCCAGGGTAGTGAAAAACTGTTTTTT. The V gene is TRBV19, the J gene TRBJ1-4, with a weak D call TRBD1 (5 bases). The CDR3 spans 15 residues. Germline V gene lookup returns CDR1 LNHDA and CDR2 SQIVND (reference sequence). V was trimmed by 4 bases and J by 7 bases, leaving 16 bases between them.

The chain uses TRBV29-1 and TRBJ2-5, with 8 bases that match TRBD1. This CDR3 is 14 amino acids long. Germline V gene sequence: CDR1 SQVTM, CDR2 ANQGSEA. J was trimmed by 0 bases and V by 3 bases; bases with no gene match: 3. The chain's CDR3 is CSVEDRAYQETQYF. CDR3 DNA sequence: TGCAGCGTTGAGGACAGGGCCTACCAAGAGACCCAGTACTTC.

The genes are TRBV15 and TRBJ2-3; 10 nucleotides match TRBD2. CDR1 and CDR2 (germline): LNHNV, YYDKDF (reference sequence). The CDR3 has 15 amino acids. V was pared by 6 bases and J by 1 base, with 4 bases of the junction left unmatched. This CDR3 reads CATSKREGGTDTQYF. In DNA form, the CDR3 reads TGTGCCACCAGTAAGCGGGAGGGCGGCACAGATACGCAGTATTTT.

This chain uses TRBV7-6 with TRBJ2-1; 14 bases agree with TRBD2. This CDR3 spans 16 amino acids. Germline-derived CDR1 and CDR2 are SGHVS and FNYEAQ. The trim removed 5 bases at V and 9 bases at J, leaving 9 bases unmatched. The CDR3 loop reads CASSLGTSGRLGEQFF. DNA of the CDR3: TGTGCCAGCAGCCTTGGGACTAGCGGGAGATTGGGTGAGCAGTTCTTC.

The chain joins TRBV7-2 to TRBJ2-3, with D possibly TRBD1 on 6 matching bases. The V gene lost 5 bases and the J gene lost 2 bases, with 11 bases spanning the gap. Germline V gene lookup returns CDR1 SGHTA and CDR2 FQGNSA. This CDR3 has 14 amino acids. The CDR3 reads CASSARGNTDTQYF. In nucleotides, the CDR3 is TGTGCCAGCAGCGCAAGGGGGAACACAGATACGCAGTATTTT.